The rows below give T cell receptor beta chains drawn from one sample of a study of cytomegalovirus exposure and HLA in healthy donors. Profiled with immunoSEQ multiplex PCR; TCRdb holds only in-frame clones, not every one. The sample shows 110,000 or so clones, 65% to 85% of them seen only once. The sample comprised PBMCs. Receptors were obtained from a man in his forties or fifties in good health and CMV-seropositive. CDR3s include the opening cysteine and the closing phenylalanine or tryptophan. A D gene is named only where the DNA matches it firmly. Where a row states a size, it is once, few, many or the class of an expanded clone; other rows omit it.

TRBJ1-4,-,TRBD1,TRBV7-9,CASSPQGVEKLFF,TGTGCCAGCAGCCCTCAGGGGGTTGAAAAACTGTTTTTT
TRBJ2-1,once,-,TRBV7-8,CASSSPHGGDYNEQFF,TGTGCCAGCAGCTCGCCCCACGGCGGGGATTACAATGAGCAGTTCTTC
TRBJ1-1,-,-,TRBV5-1,CASSVDTMNTEAFF,TGCGCCAGCAGCGTGGACACCATGAACACTGAAGCTTTCTTT
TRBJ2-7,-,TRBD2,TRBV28,CASSPPRLAGVRSYEQYF,TGTGCCAGCAGTCCCCCCAGGCTAGCGGGAGTAAGATCCTACGAGCAGTACTTC
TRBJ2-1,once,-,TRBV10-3,CAISEARGGGLSYNEQFF,TGTGCCATCAGTGAAGCCCGGGGCGGGGGCCTCTCCTACAATGAGCAGTTCTTC
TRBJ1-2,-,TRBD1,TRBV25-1,CASSDLDTTGTPSGYTF,TGTGCCAGCAGTGACTTAGATACGACAGGGACTCCCTCTGGCTACACCTTC
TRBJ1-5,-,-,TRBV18,CASSRQDNQPQHF,TGTGCCAGCTCACGGCAGGATAATCAGCCCCAGCATTTT
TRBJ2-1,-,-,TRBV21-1,CASSTDTTGLAATSSYNEQFF,TGTGCCAGCAGCACCGACACGACGGGACTAGCGGCTACCAGCTCCTACAATGAGCAGTTCTTC
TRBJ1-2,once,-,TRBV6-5,CASSYSNSRGYTF,TGTGCCAGCAGTTACTCGAACAGTCGAGGCTACACCTTC
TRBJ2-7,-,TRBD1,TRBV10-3,CAISEMMGQGHEQYF,TGTGCCATCAGTGAGATGATGGGACAGGGCCACGAGCAGTACTTC
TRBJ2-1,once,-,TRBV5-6,CASSFGLQATGEQFF,TGTGCCAGCAGCTTTGGACTGCAGGCAACGGGTGAGCAGTTCTTC
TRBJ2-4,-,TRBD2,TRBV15,CATSRERSGGALLAKNIQYF,TGTGCCACCAGCAGAGAGAGGAGCGGGGGGGCCCTGTTAGCCAAAAACATTCAGTACTTC
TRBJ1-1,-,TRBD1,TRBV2,CASTKKGADTEAFF,TGTGCCAGCACGAAGAAGGGGGCCGACACTGAAGCTTTCTTT
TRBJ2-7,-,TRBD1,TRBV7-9,CASSWDRGFSYEQYF,TGTGCCAGCAGCTGGGACAGGGGATTCTCCTACGAGCAGTACTTC
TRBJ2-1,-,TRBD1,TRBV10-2,CASRDGQGVHNEQFF,TGCGCCAGCAGGGATGGACAGGGGGTCCACAATGAGCAGTTCTTC
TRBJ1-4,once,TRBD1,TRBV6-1,CASSVRQGATNEKLFF,TGTGCCAGCAGTGTTCGACAGGGTGCAACTAATGAAAAACTGTTTTTT
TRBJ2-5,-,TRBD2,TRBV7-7,CASSLAGGMYETQYF,TGTGCTAGCAGCTTAGCGGGAGGGATGTACGAGACCCAGTACTTC
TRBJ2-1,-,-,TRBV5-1,CASSPLSGSNEQFF,TGCGCCAGCAGTCCGCTGTCCGGGAGCAATGAGCAGTTCTTC
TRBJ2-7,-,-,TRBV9,CASSVGIFDEQYF,TGTGCCAGCAGCGTCGGGATCTTTGACGAGCAGTACTTC
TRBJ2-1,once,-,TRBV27,CATSRVEVGYNEQFF,TGTGCCACCAGTCGCGTGGAGGTGGGCTACAATGAGCAGTTCTTC
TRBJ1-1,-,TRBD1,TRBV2,CASNLQGVTEAFF,TGTGCCAGCAATTTACAGGGGGTTACTGAAGCTTTCTTT
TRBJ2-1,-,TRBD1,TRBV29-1,CSARTGGYNEQFF,TGCAGCGCACGGACAGGGGGTTACAATGAGCAGTTCTTC
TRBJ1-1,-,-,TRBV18,CASSPDRSYIGAFF,TGTGCCAGCTCACCGGACAGATCGTATATTGGAGCTTTCTTT
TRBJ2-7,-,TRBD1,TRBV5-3,CARSYDREVLYEQYF,TGTGCCAGAAGCTACGACAGGGAAGTACTCTACGAGCAGTACTTC
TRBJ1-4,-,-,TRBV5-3,CARSLCLGRGLLNEKLFF,TGTGCCAGAAGCTTGTGTCTGGGCAGGGGCCTCCTTAATGAAAAACTGTTTTTT
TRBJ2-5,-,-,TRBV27,CANKGETQYF,TGTGCCAACAAGGGGGAGACCCAGTACTTC
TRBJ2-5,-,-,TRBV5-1,CASSLYQGQGTQYF,TGCGCCAGCAGCTTGTATCAGGGGCAGGGGACCCAGTACTTC
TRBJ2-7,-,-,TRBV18,CASSPSPGGPGQASYEQYF,TGTGCCAGCTCACCATCCCCCGGGGGGCCGGGACAGGCTTCCTACGAGCAGTACTTC